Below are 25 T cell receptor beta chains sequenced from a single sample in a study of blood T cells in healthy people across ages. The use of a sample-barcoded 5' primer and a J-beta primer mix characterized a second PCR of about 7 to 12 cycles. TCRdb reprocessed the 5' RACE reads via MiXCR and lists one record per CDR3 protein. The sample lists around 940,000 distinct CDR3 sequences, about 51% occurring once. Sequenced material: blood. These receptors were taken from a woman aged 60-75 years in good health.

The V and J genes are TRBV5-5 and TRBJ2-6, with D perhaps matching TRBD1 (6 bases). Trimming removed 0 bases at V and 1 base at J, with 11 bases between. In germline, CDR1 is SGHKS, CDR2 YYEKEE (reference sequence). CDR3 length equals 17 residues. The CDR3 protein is CASSLELGASGANVLTF. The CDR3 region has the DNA TGTGCCAGCAGCTTGGAGCTGGGGGCGTCTGGGGCCAACGTCCTGACTTTC.

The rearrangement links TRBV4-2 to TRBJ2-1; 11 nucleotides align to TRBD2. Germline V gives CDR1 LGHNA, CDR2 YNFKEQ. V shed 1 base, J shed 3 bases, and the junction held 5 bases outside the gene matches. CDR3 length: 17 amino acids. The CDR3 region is CASSQGLGTSGYNEQFF. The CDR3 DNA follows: TGTGCCAGCAGCCAAGGCCTCGGGACTAGCGGCTACAATGAGCAGTTCTTC.

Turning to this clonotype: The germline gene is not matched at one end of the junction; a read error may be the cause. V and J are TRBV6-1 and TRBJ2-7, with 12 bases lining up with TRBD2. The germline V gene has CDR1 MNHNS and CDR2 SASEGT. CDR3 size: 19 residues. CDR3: CVSRDARSASGRARYEQYF. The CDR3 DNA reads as TGTGTCAGCAGGGATGCACGTTCGGCTAGCGGGAGGGCCCGCTACGAGCAGTACTTC.

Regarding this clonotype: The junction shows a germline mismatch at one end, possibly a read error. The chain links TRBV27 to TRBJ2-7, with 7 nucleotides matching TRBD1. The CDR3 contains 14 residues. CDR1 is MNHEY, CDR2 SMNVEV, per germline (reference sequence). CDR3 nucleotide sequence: TGTGCCAGCAGTACCAGACAGGGCCACTACGAGCGGTACTTC. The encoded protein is CASSTRQGHYERYF.

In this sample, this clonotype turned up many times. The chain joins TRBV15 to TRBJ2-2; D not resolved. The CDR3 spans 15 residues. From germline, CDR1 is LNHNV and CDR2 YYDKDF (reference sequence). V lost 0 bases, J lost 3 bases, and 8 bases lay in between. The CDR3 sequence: CATSRERHDTGELFF. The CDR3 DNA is TGTGCCACCAGCAGAGAAAGACACGACACCGGGGAGCTGTTTTTT.

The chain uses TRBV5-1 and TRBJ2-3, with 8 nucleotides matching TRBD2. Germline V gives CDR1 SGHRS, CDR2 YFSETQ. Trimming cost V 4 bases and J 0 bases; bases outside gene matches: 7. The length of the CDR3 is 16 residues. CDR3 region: CASSTTSGLSTDTQYF. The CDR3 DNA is TGCGCCAGCAGCACAACTAGCGGTCTGAGCACAGATACGCAGTATTTT.

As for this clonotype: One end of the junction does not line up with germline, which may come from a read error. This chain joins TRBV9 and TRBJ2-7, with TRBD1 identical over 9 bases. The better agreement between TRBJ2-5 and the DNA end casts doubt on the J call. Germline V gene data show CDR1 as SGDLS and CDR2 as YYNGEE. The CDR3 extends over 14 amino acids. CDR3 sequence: CASGVTGQGLTQYF. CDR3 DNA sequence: TGTGCCAGCGGCGTCACCGGACAGGGGTTGACCCAGTACTTC.

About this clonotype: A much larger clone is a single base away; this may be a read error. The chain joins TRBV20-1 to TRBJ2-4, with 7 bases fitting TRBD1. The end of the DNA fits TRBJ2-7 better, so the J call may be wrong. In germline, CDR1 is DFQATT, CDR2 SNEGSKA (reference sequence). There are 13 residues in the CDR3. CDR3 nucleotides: TGCAGTGCCCAAAGGAGAGGGGGCAGCGAGCAGTACTTC. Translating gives CSAQRRGGSEQYF.

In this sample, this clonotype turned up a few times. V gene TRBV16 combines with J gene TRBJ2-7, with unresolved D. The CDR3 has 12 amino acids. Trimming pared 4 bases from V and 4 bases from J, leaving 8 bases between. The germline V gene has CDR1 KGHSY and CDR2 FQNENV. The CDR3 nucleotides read TGTGCCAGCAGCCCCGCGCAGTACGAGCAGTACTTC. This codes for CASSPAQYEQYF. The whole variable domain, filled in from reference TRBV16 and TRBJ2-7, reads GEEVAQTPKHLVRGEGQKAKLYCAPIKGHSYVFWYQQVLKNEFKFLISFQNENVFDETGMPKERFSAKCLPNSPCSLEIQATKLEDSAVYFCASSPAQYEQYFGPGTRLTVT.

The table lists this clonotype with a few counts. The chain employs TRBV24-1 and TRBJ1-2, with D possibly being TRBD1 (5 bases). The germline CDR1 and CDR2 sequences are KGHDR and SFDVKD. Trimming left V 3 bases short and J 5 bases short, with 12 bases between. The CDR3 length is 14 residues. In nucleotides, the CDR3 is TGTGCCACCAGTGATCGTCGCAGGGTTTATGGCTACACCTTC. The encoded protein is CATSDRRRVYGYTF.

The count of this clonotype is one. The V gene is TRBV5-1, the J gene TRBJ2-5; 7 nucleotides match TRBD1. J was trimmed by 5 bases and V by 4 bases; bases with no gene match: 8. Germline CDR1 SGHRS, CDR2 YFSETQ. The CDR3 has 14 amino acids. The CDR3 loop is CASSDHRGWETQYF. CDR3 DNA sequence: TGCGCCAGCAGCGATCACAGGGGATGGGAGACCCAGTACTTC.

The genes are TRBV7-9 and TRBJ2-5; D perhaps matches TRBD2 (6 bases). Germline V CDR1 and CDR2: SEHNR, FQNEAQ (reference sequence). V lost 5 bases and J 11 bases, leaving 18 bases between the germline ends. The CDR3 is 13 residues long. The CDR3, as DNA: TGTGCCAGCAGCAAGCCTCAGAGCCGGGAGCAGTACTTC. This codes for CASSKPQSREQYF.

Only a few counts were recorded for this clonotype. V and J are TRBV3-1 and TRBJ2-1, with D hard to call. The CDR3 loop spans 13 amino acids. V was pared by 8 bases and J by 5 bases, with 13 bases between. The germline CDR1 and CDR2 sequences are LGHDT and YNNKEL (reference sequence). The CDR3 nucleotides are TGTGCCAGCGGGAAGTCCATCAACAATGAGCAGTTCTTC. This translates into CASGKSINNEQFF.

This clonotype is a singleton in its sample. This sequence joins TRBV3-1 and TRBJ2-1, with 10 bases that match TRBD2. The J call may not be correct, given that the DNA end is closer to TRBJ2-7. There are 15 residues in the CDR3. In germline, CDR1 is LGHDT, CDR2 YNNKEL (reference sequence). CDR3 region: CASSPPSGRDNEQYF. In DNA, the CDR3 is TGTGCCAGCAGCCCTCCAAGCGGGAGGGACAATGAGCAGTACTTC.

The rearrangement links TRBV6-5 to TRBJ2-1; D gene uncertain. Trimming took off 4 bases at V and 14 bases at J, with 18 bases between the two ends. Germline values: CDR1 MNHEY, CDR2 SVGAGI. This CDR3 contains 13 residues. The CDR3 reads CASSFSVAAWEFF. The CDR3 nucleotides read TGTGCCAGCAGTTTCTCCGTGGCCGCCTGGGAGTTCTTC.

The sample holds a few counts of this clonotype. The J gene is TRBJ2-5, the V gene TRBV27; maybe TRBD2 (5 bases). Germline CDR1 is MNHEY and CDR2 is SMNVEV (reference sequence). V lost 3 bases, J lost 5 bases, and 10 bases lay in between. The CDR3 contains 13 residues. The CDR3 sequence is CASSFLQRETQYF. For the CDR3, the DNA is TGTGCCAGCAGTTTCCTCCAGCGGGAGACCCAGTACTTC.

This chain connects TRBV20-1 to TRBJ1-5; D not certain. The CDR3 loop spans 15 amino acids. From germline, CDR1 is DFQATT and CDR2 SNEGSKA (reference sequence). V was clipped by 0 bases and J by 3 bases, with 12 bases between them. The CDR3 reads CSARDANYPNQPQHF. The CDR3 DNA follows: TGCAGTGCTAGAGATGCAAATTATCCCAATCAGCCCCAGCATTTT.

The CDR3 spells CASSYSGIHEQFF. CDR3 DNA sequence: TGTGCCAGCAGTTACTCAGGGATACATGAGCAGTTCTTC. The chain has TRBV12-3 or TRBV12-4 and TRBJ2-1; TRBD1 might be the D (5 bases). Trimming took off 4 bases at V and 8 bases at J, with 12 bases between the two ends. The CDR3 sequence is 13 residues long.

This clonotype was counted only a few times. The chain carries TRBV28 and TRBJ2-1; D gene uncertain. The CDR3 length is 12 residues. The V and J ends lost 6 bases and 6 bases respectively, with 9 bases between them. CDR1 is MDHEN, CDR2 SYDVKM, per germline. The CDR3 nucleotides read TGTGCCAGCAGGGGGTGGGGCAATGAGCAGTTCTTC. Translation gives CASRGWGNEQFF.

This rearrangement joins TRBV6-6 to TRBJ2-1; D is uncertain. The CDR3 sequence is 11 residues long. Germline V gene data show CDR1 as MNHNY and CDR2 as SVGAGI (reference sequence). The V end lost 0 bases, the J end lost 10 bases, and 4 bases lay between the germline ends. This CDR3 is CASSYSREQFF. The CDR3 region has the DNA TGTGCCAGCAGTTACTCGAGAGAGCAGTTCTTC.

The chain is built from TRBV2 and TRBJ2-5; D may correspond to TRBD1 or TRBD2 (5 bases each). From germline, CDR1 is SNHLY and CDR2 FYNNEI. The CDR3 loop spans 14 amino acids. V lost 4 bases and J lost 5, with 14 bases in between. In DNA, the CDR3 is TGTGCCAGCAGTGCTCTGGGGGACCGGGAGACCCAGTACTTC. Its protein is CASSALGDRETQYF.

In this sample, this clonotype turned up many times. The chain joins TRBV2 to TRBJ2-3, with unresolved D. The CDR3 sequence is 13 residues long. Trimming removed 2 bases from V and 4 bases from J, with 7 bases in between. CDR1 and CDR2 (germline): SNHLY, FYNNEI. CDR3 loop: CASSEIRADTQYF. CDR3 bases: TGTGCCAGCAGTGAAATCCGGGCAGATACGCAGTATTTT.

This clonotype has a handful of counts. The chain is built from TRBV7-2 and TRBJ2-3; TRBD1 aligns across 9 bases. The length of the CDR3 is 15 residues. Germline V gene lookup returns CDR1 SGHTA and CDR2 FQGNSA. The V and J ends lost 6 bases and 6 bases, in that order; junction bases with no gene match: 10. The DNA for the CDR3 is TGTGCCAGCAGTACCCAAGGACAGGGGTACGATACGCAGTATTTT. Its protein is CASSTQGQGYDTQYF.

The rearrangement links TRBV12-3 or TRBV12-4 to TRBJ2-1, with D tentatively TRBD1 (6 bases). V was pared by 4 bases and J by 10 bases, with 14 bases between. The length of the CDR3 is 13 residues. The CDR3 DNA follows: TGTGCCAGCAGTTCGCCACAGGGCTGGGAGCAGTTCTTC. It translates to CASSSPQGWEQFF.

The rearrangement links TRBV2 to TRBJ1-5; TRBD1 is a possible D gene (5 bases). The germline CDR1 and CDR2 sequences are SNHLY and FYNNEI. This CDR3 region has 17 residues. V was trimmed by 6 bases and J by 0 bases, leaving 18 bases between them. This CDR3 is CASSRGELWYSNQPQHF. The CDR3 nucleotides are TGTGCCAGCAGCCGAGGGGAATTGTGGTATAGCAATCAGCCCCAGCATTTT. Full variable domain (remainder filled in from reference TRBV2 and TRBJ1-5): EPEVTQTPSHQVTQMGQEVILRCVPISNHLYFYWYRQILGQKVEFLVSFYNNEISEKSEIFDDQFSVERPDGSNFTLKIRSTKLEDSAMYFCASSRGELWYSNQPQHFGDGTRLSIL.